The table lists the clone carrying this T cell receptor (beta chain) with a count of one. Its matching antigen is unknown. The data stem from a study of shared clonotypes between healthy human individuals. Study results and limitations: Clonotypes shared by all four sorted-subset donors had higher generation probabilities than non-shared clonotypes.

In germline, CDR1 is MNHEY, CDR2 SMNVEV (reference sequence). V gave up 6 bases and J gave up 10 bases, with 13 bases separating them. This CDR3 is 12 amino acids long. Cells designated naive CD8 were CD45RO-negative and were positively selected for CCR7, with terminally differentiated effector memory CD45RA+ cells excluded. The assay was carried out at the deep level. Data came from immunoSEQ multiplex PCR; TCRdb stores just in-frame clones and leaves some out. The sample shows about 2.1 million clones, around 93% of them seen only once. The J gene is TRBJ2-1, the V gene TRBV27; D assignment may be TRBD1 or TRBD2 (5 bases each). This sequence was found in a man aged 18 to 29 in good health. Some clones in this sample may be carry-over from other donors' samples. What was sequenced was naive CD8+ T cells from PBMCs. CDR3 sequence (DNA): TGTGCCAGCAGCGTTGGGGGTGGGGAGCAGTTCTTC. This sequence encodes CASSVGGGEQFF.